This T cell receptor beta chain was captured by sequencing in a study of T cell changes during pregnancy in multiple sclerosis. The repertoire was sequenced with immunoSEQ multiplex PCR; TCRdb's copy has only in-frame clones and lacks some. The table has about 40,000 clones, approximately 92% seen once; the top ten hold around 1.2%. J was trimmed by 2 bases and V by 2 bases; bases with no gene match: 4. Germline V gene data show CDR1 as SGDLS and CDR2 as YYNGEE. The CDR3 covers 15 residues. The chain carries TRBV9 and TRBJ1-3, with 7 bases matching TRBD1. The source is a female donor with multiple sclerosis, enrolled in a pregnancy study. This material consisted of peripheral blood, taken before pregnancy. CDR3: CASSVTTGPGNTIYF. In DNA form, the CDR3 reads TGTGCCAGCAGCGTTACGACAGGGCCTGGAAACACCATATATTTT.